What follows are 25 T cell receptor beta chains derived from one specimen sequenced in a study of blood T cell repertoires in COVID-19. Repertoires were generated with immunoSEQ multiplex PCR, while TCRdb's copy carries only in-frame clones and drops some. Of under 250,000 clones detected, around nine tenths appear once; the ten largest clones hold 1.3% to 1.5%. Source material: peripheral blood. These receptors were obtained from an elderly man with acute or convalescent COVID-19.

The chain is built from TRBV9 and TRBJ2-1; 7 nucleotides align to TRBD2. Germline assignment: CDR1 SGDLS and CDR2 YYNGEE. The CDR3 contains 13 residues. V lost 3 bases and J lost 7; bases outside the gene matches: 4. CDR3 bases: TGTGCCAGCAGCGAAAGCGGGAATAATGAGCAGTTCTTC. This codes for CASSESGNNEQFF.

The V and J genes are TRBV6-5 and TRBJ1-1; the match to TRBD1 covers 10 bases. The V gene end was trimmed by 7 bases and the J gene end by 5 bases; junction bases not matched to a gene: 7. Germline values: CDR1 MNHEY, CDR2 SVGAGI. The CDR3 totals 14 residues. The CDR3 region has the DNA TGTGCCAGCACAAGAGACAGGGGGCCAACTGAAGCTTTCTTT. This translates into CASTRDRGPTEAFF.

CDR3 loop: CASSLDPETGTYTGELFF. The DNA for the CDR3 is TGCGCCAGCAGCTTGGACCCTGAGACAGGAACTTACACCGGGGAGCTGTTTTTT. The V call is TRBV5-1, the J call TRBJ2-2; D may be TRBD1 (6 bases). This CDR3 contains 18 residues. Deletions cut 0 bases from V and 3 bases from J, with 18 bases between. Per germline, CDR1 SGHRS and CDR2 YFSETQ.

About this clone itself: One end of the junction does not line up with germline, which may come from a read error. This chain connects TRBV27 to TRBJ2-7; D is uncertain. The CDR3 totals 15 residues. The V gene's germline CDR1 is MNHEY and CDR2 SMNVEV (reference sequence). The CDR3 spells CASSLARSSSNEQYF. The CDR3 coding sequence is TGTGCCAGCTCTCTTGCCAGGTCGTCCTCCAACGAGCAGTACTTC.

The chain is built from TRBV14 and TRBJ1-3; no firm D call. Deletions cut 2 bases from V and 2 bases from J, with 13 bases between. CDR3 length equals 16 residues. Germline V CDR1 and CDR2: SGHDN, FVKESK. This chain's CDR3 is CASSQPGGVPGNTIYF. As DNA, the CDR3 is TGTGCCAGCAGCCAACCAGGCGGGGTACCTGGAAACACCATATATTTT.

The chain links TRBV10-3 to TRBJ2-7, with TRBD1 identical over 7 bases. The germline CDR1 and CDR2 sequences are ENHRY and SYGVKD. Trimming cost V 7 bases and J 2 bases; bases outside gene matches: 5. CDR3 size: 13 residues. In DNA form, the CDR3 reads TGTGCCATCAAACAGGGGCGCCCCTACGAGCAGTACTTC. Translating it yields CAIKQGRPYEQYF.

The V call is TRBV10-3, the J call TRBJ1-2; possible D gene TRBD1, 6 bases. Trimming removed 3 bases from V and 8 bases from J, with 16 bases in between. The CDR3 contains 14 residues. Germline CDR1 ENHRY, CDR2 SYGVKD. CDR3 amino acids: CAISEAGAPGGYTF. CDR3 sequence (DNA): TGTGCCATCAGTGAAGCAGGGGCGCCCGGGGGCTACACCTTC.

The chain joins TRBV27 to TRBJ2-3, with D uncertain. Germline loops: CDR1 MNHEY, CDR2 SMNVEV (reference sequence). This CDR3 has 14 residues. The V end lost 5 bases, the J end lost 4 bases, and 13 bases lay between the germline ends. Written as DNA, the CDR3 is TGTGCCAGCAGTCCTATTACCAACGCAGATACGCAGTATTTT. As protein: CASSPITNADTQYF.

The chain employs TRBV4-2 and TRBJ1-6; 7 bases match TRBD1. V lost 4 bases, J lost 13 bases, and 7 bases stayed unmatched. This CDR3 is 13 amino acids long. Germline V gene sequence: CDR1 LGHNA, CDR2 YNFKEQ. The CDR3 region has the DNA TGTGCCAGCAGCCCAGACAGGGTAGAGCCCCTCCACTTT. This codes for CASSPDRVEPLHF.

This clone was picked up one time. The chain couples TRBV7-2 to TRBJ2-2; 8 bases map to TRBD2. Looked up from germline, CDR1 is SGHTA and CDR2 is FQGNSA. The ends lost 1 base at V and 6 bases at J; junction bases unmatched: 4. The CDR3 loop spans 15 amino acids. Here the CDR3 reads CASSLEGTRPGELFF. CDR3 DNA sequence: TGTGCCAGCAGCTTAGAGGGGACTAGGCCCGGGGAGCTGTTTTTT.

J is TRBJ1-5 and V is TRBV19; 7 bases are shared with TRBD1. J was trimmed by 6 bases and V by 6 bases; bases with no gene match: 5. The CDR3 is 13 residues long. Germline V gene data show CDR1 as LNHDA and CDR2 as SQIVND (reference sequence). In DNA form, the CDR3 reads TGTGCCAGTAGAGGGGGACAGTTTCAGCCCCAGCATTTT. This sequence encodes CASRGGQFQPQHF. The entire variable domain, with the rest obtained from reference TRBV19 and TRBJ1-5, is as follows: DGGITQSPKYLFRKEGQNVTLSCEQNLNHDAMYWYRQDPGQGLRLIYYSQIVNDFQKGDIAEGYSVSREKKESFPLTVTSAQKNPTAFYLCASRGGQFQPQHFGDGTRLSIL.

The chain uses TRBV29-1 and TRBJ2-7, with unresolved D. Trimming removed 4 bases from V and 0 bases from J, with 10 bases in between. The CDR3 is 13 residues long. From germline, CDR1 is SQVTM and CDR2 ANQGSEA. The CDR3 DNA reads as TGCAGCGTTGGGTGGGCCAGCTCCTACGAGCAGTACTTC. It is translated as CSVGWASSYEQYF.

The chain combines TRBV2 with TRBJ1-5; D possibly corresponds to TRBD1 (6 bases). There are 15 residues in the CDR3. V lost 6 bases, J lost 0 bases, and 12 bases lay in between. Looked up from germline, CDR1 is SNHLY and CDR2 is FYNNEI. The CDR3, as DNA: TGTGCCAGCAGGGTCACAGGGATTAGCAATCAGCCCCAGCATTTT. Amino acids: CASRVTGISNQPQHF.

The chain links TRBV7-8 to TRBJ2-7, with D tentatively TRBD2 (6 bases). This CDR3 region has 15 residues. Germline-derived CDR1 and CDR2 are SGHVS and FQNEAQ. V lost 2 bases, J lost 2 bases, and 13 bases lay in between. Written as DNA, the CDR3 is TGTGCCAGCAGCTTAAGCGCGCAGCGGGCCTACGAGCAGTACTTC. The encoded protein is CASSLSAQRAYEQYF.

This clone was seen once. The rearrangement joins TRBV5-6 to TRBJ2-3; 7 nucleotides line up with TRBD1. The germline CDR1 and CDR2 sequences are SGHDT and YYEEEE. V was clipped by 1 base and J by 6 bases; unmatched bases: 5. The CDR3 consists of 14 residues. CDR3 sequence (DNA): TGTGCCAGCAGCTTGTCACAGGGGTGGGATACGCAGTATTTT. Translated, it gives CASSLSQGWDTQYF.

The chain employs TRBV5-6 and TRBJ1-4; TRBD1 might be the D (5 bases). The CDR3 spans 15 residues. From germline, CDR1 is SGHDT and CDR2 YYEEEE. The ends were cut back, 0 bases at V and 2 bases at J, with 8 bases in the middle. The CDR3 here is CASSLVGATNEKLFF. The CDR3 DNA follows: TGTGCCAGCAGCTTGGTAGGGGCCACTAATGAAAAACTGTTTTTT.

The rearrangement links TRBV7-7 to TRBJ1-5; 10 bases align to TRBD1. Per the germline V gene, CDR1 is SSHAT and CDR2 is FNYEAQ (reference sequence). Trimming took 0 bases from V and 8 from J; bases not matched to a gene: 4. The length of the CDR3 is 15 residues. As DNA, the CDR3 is TGTGCCAGCAGCTTAGCGACAGGGGGCTTGGAGCCCCAGCATTTT. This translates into CASSLATGGLEPQHF.

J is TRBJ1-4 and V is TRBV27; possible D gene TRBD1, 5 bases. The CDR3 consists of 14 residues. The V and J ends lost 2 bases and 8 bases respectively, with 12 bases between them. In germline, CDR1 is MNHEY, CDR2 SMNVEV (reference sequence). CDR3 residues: CASSLGGIGEKLFF. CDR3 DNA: TGTGCCAGCAGTTTAGGGGGGATTGGCGAAAAACTGTTTTTT.

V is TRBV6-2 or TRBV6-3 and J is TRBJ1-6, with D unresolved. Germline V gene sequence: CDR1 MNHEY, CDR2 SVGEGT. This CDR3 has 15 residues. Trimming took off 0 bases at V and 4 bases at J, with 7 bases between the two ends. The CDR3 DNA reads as TGTGCCAGCAGTTACTCGAACAGTTATAATTCACCCCTCCACTTT. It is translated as CASSYSNSYNSPLHF.

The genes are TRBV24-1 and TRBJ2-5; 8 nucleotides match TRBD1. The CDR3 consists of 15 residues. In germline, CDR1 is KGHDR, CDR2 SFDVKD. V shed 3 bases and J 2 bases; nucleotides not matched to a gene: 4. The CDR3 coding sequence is TGTGCCACCAGTGATCCCCGGGACAGGCAAGAGACCCAGTACTTC. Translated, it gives CATSDPRDRQETQYF.

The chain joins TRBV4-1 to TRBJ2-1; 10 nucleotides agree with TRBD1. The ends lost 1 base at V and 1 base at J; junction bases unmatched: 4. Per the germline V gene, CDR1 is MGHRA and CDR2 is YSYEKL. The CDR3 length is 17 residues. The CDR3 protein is CASSQALGQGSYNEQFF. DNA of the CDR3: TGCGCCAGCAGCCAAGCCCTGGGACAGGGGTCCTACAATGAGCAGTTCTTC.

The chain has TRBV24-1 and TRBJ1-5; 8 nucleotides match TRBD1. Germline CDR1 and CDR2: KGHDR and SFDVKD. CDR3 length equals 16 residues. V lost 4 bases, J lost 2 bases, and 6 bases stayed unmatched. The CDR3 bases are TGTGCCACCAGTGAGAAGGACAGGGACCGCAATCAGCCCCAGCATTTT. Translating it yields CATSEKDRDRNQPQHF.

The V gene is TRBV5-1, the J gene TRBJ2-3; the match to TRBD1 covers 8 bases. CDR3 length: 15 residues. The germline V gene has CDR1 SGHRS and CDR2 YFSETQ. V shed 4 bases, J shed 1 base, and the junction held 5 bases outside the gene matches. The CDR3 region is CASSQGAAGTDTQYF. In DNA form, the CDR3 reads TGCGCCAGCAGCCAGGGGGCGGCTGGCACAGATACGCAGTATTTT.

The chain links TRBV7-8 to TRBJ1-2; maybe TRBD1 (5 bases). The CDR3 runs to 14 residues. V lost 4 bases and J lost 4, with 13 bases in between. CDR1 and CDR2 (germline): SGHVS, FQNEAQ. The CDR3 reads CASSYLKGFYGYTF. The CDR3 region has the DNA TGTGCCAGCAGCTACCTCAAGGGGTTCTATGGCTACACCTTC.

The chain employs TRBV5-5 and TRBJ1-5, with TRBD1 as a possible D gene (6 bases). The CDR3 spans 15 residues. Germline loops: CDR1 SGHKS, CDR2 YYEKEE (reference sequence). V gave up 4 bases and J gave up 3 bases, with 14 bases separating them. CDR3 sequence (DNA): TGTGCCAGCAGCCCTGACAGGCGTTCCAATCAGCCCCAGCATTTT. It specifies CASSPDRRSNQPQHF. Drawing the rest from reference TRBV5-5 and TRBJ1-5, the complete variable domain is DAGVTQSPTHLIKTRGQQVTLRCSPISGHKSVSWYQQVLGQGPQFIFQYYEKEERGRGNFPDRFSARQFPNYSSELNVNALLLGDSALYLCASSPDRRSNQPQHFGDGTRLSIL.